These 21 T cell receptor beta chains originate from one sample sequenced in a study of early T cells in non-severe SARS-CoV-2 infection. From the 5' RACE reads, TCRdb called clonotypes with MiXCR, one entry per CDR3 protein. This sample has 70,000 to 80,000 distinct CDR3 sequences, with around 12% found just once. Sequences were derived from whole blood, sampled at baseline. The origin of the receptors is an adult who was a healthcare worker with PCR-confirmed SARS-CoV-2 infection or an uninfected control (not recorded which).

V usage is TRBV11-2 and J usage is TRBJ2-7, with 9 bases that match TRBD1. Germline values: CDR1 SGHAT, CDR2 FQNNGV. V shed 5 bases and J 2 bases; nucleotides not matched to a gene: 7. This CDR3 region has 15 residues. CDR3 protein: CASSVGQGLTYEQYF. Written as DNA, the CDR3 is TGTGCCAGCAGCGTGGGACAGGGATTAACCTACGAGCAGTACTTC.

A few counts support this clonotype. The chain links TRBV5-1 to TRBJ2-1; 9 nucleotides line up with TRBD1. Germline V CDR1 and CDR2: SGHRS, YFSETQ. J was trimmed by 9 bases and V by 3 bases; bases with no gene match: 7. This CDR3 comprises 14 residues. CDR3 region: CASSWDRAISEQFF. As DNA, the CDR3 is TGCGCCAGCAGCTGGGACAGGGCCATCAGTGAGCAGTTCTTC.

This clonotype appeared many times. V usage is TRBV20-1 and J usage is TRBJ2-5, with D possibly being TRBD2 (6 bases). CDR1 and CDR2 from the germline V gene are DFQATT and SNEGSKA (reference sequence). CDR3 length equals 14 residues. Trimming left V 0 bases short and J 7 bases short, with 15 bases between. The CDR3: CSARDSRDLGTQYF. CDR3 nucleotide sequence: TGCAGTGCTAGAGATTCTCGGGACTTAGGGACCCAGTACTTC.

The sample holds a few counts of this clonotype. V and J are TRBV11-2 and TRBJ2-3; 11 nucleotides line up with TRBD2. The CDR3 runs to 16 residues. Losses at the gene ends were 4 bases for V and 0 bases for J; bases not matched to a gene: 3. From germline, CDR1 is SGHAT and CDR2 FQNNGV. CDR3 sequence reads: CASSSLAGGSTDTQYF. CDR3 nucleotides: TGTGCCAGCAGCTCCTTAGCGGGGGGGAGCACAGATACGCAGTATTTT.

The V and J genes are TRBV7-7 and TRBJ2-5; D might be TRBD1 or TRBD2, each matching 5 bases. This CDR3 has 15 residues. Trimming removed 7 bases at V and 2 bases at J, with 17 bases between. Germline values: CDR1 SSHAT, CDR2 FNYEAQ (reference sequence). The CDR3 loop is CASTPSVGTQETQYF. As DNA, the CDR3 is TGTGCCAGCACCCCTTCGGTTGGGACGCAAGAGACCCAGTACTTC.

This clonotype came up a few times. The V gene is TRBV11-2, the J gene TRBJ1-1, with D maybe TRBD1 (5 bases). CDR3 length equals 15 residues. V gave up 5 bases and J gave up 0 bases, with 13 bases separating them. CDR1 is SGHAT and CDR2 is FQNNGV in the germline V gene. The CDR3: CASSTGTVMNTEAFF. CDR3 in DNA: TGTGCCAGCAGCACCGGGACGGTTATGAACACTGAAGCTTTCTTT.

V usage is TRBV12-3 or TRBV12-4 and J usage is TRBJ2-3, with D perhaps TRBD1 (8 bases). The CDR3 sequence is 15 residues long. The germline V and J ends were trimmed by 5 bases and 4 bases, with 16 bases remaining between them. The CDR3 region is CASSTRTGRADTQYF. The CDR3 DNA follows: TGTGCCAGCAGTACCCGGACAGGGAGGGCAGATACGCAGTATTTT.

This clonotype was seen only a few times. The V gene is TRBV20-1, the J gene TRBJ1-6; D ambiguous. Germline-derived CDR1 and CDR2 are DFQATT and SNEGSKA (reference sequence). There are 12 residues in the CDR3. V was pared by 2 bases and J by 7 bases, with 6 bases between. The CDR3 reads CSARIQNSPLHF. The CDR3 nucleotides are TGCAGTGCTAGAATACAGAATTCACCCCTCCACTTT.

The V and J genes are TRBV6-5 and TRBJ2-7; 7 bases are a match to TRBD2. Trimming cost V 3 bases and J 0 bases; bases outside gene matches: 2. Germline V gene sequence: CDR1 MNHEY, CDR2 SVGAGI. The CDR3 has 14 residues. The CDR3 coding sequence is TGTGCCAGCAGTTATGCGGGGGTCTCCTACGAGCAGTACTTC. This sequence encodes CASSYAGVSYEQYF.

V and J are TRBV4-1 and TRBJ1-1; D is possibly TRBD1 (5 bases). Deletions cut 4 bases from V and 2 bases from J, with 14 bases between. Germline V lookup: CDR1 MGHRA, CDR2 YSYEKL. This CDR3 has 15 residues. The CDR3 region is CASSPTGTVNTEAFF. The CDR3 nucleotides read TGCGCCAGCAGCCCGACCGGGACGGTAAACACTGAAGCTTTCTTT.

This clonotype was detected many times. The CDR3: CASSRNSPLHF. CDR3 in DNA: TGTGCCAGCAGCCGTAATTCACCCCTCCACTTT. The chain is built from TRBV12-3 or TRBV12-4 and TRBJ1-6; no definite D call. V lost 6 bases, J lost 6 bases, and 3 bases lay in between. The CDR3 length is 11 residues.

This rearrangement joins TRBV18 to TRBJ2-1; 15 bases agree with TRBD2. The CDR3 loop spans 18 amino acids. Looked up from germline, CDR1 is KGHSH and CDR2 is LQKENI. V lost 2 bases, J lost 3 bases, and 5 bases stayed unmatched. CDR3 sequence (DNA): TGTGCCAGCTCACCATCGGGACTAGCGGGGGGCCTCTACAATGAGCAGTTCTTC. Protein product: CASSPSGLAGGLYNEQFF.

This clonotype was detected a few times. This chain uses TRBV19 with TRBJ2-5; 7 bases align to TRBD2. Trimming at V came to 6 bases and at J to 4 bases, leaving 11 bases not matched to a gene. The germline gives CDR1 LNHDA, CDR2 SQIVND (reference sequence). The CDR3 is made up of 15 amino acids. The CDR3, as DNA: TGTGCCAGTAGCCTCGGGAGGCGGGGACGAGAGACCCAGTACTTC. Translating gives CASSLGRRGRETQYF.

The sample holds many counts of this clonotype. The rearrangement uses TRBV6-6 and TRBJ2-7, with 8 nucleotides matching TRBD2. The CDR3 runs to 16 residues. Germline CDR1 and CDR2: MNHNY and SVGAGI (reference sequence). The ends lost 5 bases at V and 3 bases at J; junction bases unmatched: 12. CDR3 sequence (DNA): TGTGCCAGCAGTCCCCGGGAGGGACGCCCCTTCTACGAGCAGTACTTC. This encodes CASSPREGRPFYEQYF.

This clonotype occurred many times. The V call is TRBV4-1, the J call TRBJ2-4, with TRBD2 matching over 11 bases. The V segment lost 1 base and the J segment 0 bases; nucleotides outside the gene matches: 5. Germline CDR1 is MGHRA and CDR2 is YSYEKL. The CDR3 totals 18 residues. CDR3 bases: TGCGCCAGCAGCCAAGGAATAGCGGGGGGGCGAGCCAAAAACATTCAGTACTTC. This translates into CASSQGIAGGRAKNIQYF.

The genes are TRBV20-1 and TRBJ2-5, with D possibly called TRBD1 or TRBD2 (6 bases each). V was cut by 7 bases and J by 4 bases, with 13 bases left in between. The germline V gene has CDR1 DFQATT and CDR2 SNEGSKA (reference sequence). The CDR3 runs to 12 residues. CDR3: CSGSGGPETQYF. The CDR3 nucleotides read TGCAGTGGGTCCGGGGGCCCAGAGACCCAGTACTTC.

The chain has TRBV12-3 or TRBV12-4 and TRBJ1-1; no firm D call. V was shortened by 6 bases and J by 7 bases, with 15 bases between the two germline ends. This CDR3 has 13 residues. CDR3 coding DNA: TGTGCCAGCAGACCCCTCCGAGTAGGTGAAGCTTTCTTT. This sequence encodes CASRPLRVGEAFF.

The chain has TRBV7-2 and TRBJ1-3, with TRBD1 identical over 8 bases. The V and J ends lost 4 bases and 2 bases, in that order; junction bases with no gene match: 4. This CDR3 comprises 15 residues. Germline assignment: CDR1 SGHTA and CDR2 FQGNSA. Here the CDR3 reads CASSSTRGPGNTIYF. CDR3 DNA sequence: TGTGCCAGCAGCTCCACCAGGGGGCCTGGAAACACCATATATTTT.

This clonotype was observed a few times. The genes are TRBV27 and TRBJ2-7; D is uncertain. The germline V gene encodes CDR1 MNHEY and CDR2 SMNVEV (reference sequence). The CDR3 sequence is 15 residues long. With 2 bases removed from V and 2 bases from J, the gap between germline ends came to 13 bases. In DNA, the CDR3 is TGTGCCAGCAGTTTAGGTCTCAATCCGGCCTACGAGCAGTACTTC. Translation: CASSLGLNPAYEQYF.

The chain combines TRBV28 with TRBJ1-1, with 12 bases matching TRBD1. Germline lookup yields CDR1 MDHEN and CDR2 SYDVKM. The junction had 5 bases not matched to a gene; V was cut back by 5 bases and J by 1 base. This CDR3 has 16 residues. The CDR3 sequence: CASSAGTGGWNTEAFF. CDR3 nucleotide sequence: TGTGCCAGCAGTGCTGGGACAGGGGGCTGGAACACTGAAGCTTTCTTT.

The genes are TRBV5-5 and TRBJ2-1; TRBD1 or TRBD2 may be the D gene (5 bases each). This CDR3 comprises 15 residues. Trimming cost V 1 base and J 4 bases, with 12 bases left between them. Per germline, CDR1 SGHKS and CDR2 YYEKEE (reference sequence). Written as DNA, the CDR3 is TGTGCCAGCAGCTTGACGGGGACGGATTACAATGAGCAGTTCTTC. The encoded protein is CASSLTGTDYNEQFF.